These T cell receptor beta chains were read from a single sample in a study of Graves' ophthalmopathy and Graves' hyperthyroidism. TCRdb reprocessed the multiplex PCR reads with MiXCR, giving one entry per CDR3 protein. The table shows roughly 400,000 distinct CDR3 sequences, with around 17% occurring only once. The sequencing input was peripheral blood. The receptor source for this set is a woman aged 18-29 years with Graves' ophthalmopathy. CDR3s include the opening cysteine and the closing phenylalanine or tryptophan. The D gene is left open where the match is weak. Size is stated for part of the rows, as once, few or many counts, or as a class when the clone is expanded.

many,TRBV7-2,TRBJ1-5,-,TGTGCCAGCAGCTTAGCGCGGGGACAACAGCCCCAGCATTTT,CASSLARGQQPQHF
many,TRBV7-9,TRBJ1-2,-,TGTGCCAGCGACCGGGGTCTCTATGGCTACACCTTC,CASDRGLYGYTF
many,TRBV24-1,TRBJ1-1,TRBD1,TGTGCCACCAGTGACCCCCCGGGACAGAAAATCACTGAAGCTTTCTTT,CATSDPPGQKITEAFF
many,TRBV30,TRBJ1-1,-,TGTGCCTGGAGTACCGTGAGGGACGCTTTCTTT,CAWSTVRDAFF
-,TRBV6-1,TRBJ1-2,TRBD1,TGTGCCAGCAGAGGAGGGACAGGGAATAAGGGGAGCACCTTC,CASRGGTGNKGSTF
many,TRBV5-6,TRBJ2-4,TRBD1,TGTGCCAGCAGCTTCGTCGGGACAGGGACGGTAGATTATGGCAAAAACATTCAGTACTTC,CASSFVGTGTVDYGKNIQYF
once,TRBV6-1,TRBJ1-2,TRBD1,TGTGCCAGCAGTGAAGTGATTGGGACAGGGTATGGCTACACCTTC,CASSEVIGTGYGYTF
many,TRBV6-2/TRBV6-3,TRBJ1-1,-,TGTGCCAGCAGCCCGCCCCTTCCCCAAGTGAACACTGAAGCTTTCTTT,CASSPPLPQVNTEAFF
-,TRBV19,TRBJ2-7,TRBD2,TGTGCCAGTAGTATCGGTGGGACTAGCCTGGGCGAGCAGTACTTC,CASSIGGTSLGEQYF
many,TRBV6-5,TRBJ2-7,TRBD1,TGTGCCAGCAGAAGACAGGGGACTTCCTACGAGCAGTACTTC,CASRRQGTSYEQYF
many,TRBV6-5,TRBJ2-7,TRBD2,TGTGCCAGTCGACCTAGCGGGAGGGAATACGAGCAGTACTTC,CASRPSGREYEQYF
many,TRBV12-3/TRBV12-4,TRBJ1-1,-,TGTACCAGCAGTTCGAGGGGTGCGAACACTGAAGCTTTCTTT,CTSSSRGANTEAFF
many,TRBV5-1,TRBJ2-5,-,TGCGCCAGCAGCTGGGGAATAGAAGAGACCCAGTACTTC,CASSWGIEETQYF
many,TRBV28,TRBJ1-1,TRBD1,TGTGCCAGCAGAAAGGACAGGGCTATGAACACTGAAGCTTTCTTT,CASRKDRAMNTEAFF
many,TRBV29-1,TRBJ1-2,TRBD1,TGCAGCTCCGAACAGGGGGCGCGGGGCTACACCTTC,CSSEQGARGYTF
-,TRBV20-1,TRBJ2-7,-,TGCAGTGCCAATTCCCGGCTGTTCTCCTACGAGCAGTACTTC,CSANSRLFSYEQYF
few,TRBV4-3,TRBJ1-5,TRBD1,TGCGCCAGCAGCCAAGAAGACAGGGGCAGTCAGCCCCAGCATTTT,CASSQEDRGSQPQHF
few,TRBV28,TRBJ1-1,-,TGTGCCAGCAGTTTTTACAGGGCAGCTGAAGCTTTCTTT,CASSFYRAAEAFF
-,TRBV20-1,TRBJ2-7,-,TGCAGTGCTAGACCGGTGCAGGGAATGGGCGAGCAGTACTTC,CSARPVQGMGEQYF
many,TRBV4-3,TRBJ1-6,-,TGCGCCAGCAGCCACGGGGGCTTCGGTTCACCCCTCCACTTT,CASSHGGFGSPLHF
many,TRBV28,TRBJ1-1,-,TGTGCCAGCAGACGATTCGGCACTGAAGCTTTCTTT,CASRRFGTEAFF
many,TRBV10-3,TRBJ1-5,TRBD1,TGTGCCACCGATTCTACGGACAGGCGGAATCAGCCCCAGCATTTT,CATDSTDRRNQPQHF
many,TRBV20-1,TRBJ2-2,-,TGCAGTGCTAGGTGGCTAGAAAGGGAGCTGTTTTTT,CSARWLERELFF
many,TRBV20-1,TRBJ2-5,TRBD1,TGCAGTGCCAGGGGCCGAGGGGGCAAAGAGACCCAGTACTTC,CSARGRGGKETQYF
-,TRBV7-8,TRBJ2-5,-,TGTGCCAGCAGGTCAGCGGCTAGTACCCAAGAGACCCAGTACTTC,CASRSAASTQETQYF
many,TRBV28,TRBJ2-7,-,TGTGCCAGCAGTTTTTACGGGAGTTCTTATAGGTCCGCCTACGAGCAGTACTTC,CASSFYGSSYRSAYEQYF
many,TRBV24-1,TRBJ1-5,-,TGTGCCACCAGTGATTATTACAACAATCAGCCCCAGCATTTT,CATSDYYNNQPQHF
-,TRBV6-1,TRBJ1-5,-,TGTGCCACCAGTGATTGGAATGGGGCCCAGCATTTT,CATSDWNGAQHF
many,TRBV19,TRBJ1-3,TRBD1,TGTGCCGGCAGGGACAGCCGTCGAAACACCATATATTTT,CAGRDSRRNTIYF
many,TRBV29-1,TRBJ1-1,-,TGCAGCGTTGAGGTTTTAGGGAAAAACACTGAAGCTTTCTTT,CSVEVLGKNTEAFF
many,TRBV30,TRBJ2-6,-,TGTGCCTGTTTTAAAACCTCTGGGGCCAACGTCCTGACTTTC,CACFKTSGANVLTF
many,TRBV28,TRBJ2-2,-,TGTGCCAGCAGTTTCCCCAGGGTAGAAGGTGCCGGGGAGCTGTTTTTT,CASSFPRVEGAGELFF
many,TRBV24-1,TRBJ2-2,-,TGTGCCACCAGTGATCTCCCCGTATTTCGGGGGGAGCTGTTTTTT,CATSDLPVFRGELFF
-,TRBV28,TRBJ1-2,TRBD1,TGTGCCAGCAGTCCCGGGACAGGGCTATTCTATGGCTACACCTTC,CASSPGTGLFYGYTF
many,TRBV12-5,TRBJ2-2,TRBD2,TGTGCTAGTGGACTTGCCCTTAGCGGGTCGAACACCGGGGAGCTGTTTTTT,CASGLALSGSNTGELFF
many,TRBV7-3,TRBJ1-2,TRBD1,TGTGCCAGCAGCTACTCAGGGGGACAACTTGATGGCTACACCTTC,CASSYSGGQLDGYTF
many,TRBV12-3/TRBV12-4,TRBJ2-7,TRBD1,TGTGCCAGCAGTCCAAGACAGGGATCCTACGAGCAGTACTTC,CASSPRQGSYEQYF
many,TRBV6-2/TRBV6-3,TRBJ1-1,-,TGTGCCAGCAGTAAAGCTGGGACGGATTACGAAGCTTTCTTT,CASSKAGTDYEAFF
many,TRBV6-1,TRBJ1-5,TRBD1,TGTGCCAGCAGGGGACAGGGGGCGCAGCCCCAGCATTTT,CASRGQGAQPQHF
many,TRBV19,TRBJ1-1,-,TGTGCCAGTAGTATAGCGAGGCGGGCCACTGAAGCTTTCTTT,CASSIARRATEAFF
many,TRBV28,TRBJ1-1,TRBD1,TGTGCCAGCAGTTCTCAGGGGGTGGGCGGCACTGAAGCTTTCTTT,CASSSQGVGGTEAFF
many,TRBV6-2/TRBV6-3,TRBJ1-6,-,TGTGCCAGCAGTTTCCGGGACCGCTTCTATAATTCACCCCTCCACTTT,CASSFRDRFYNSPLHF
many,TRBV6-1,TRBJ1-1,-,TGTGCCAGCAGCCAGGGGTCAGGCACTGAAGCTTTCTTT,CASSQGSGTEAFF
many,TRBV4-2,TRBJ1-3,-,TGTGCCAGCAGCCCAGACCCTTACTCTGGAAACACCATATATTTT,CASSPDPYSGNTIYF
few,TRBV7-9,TRBJ2-5,-,TGTGCCAGCAGCTTAGCGAATTGGGACCCCTCCCCGACCCAGTACTTC,CASSLANWDPSPTQYF
many,TRBV12-3/TRBV12-4,TRBJ2-7,TRBD1,TGTGCCAGCAGTCGTGACAGGGGCTACGAGCAGTACTTC,CASSRDRGYEQYF
-,TRBV20-1,TRBJ1-2,TRBD1,TGCAGTGCTAGAGATGAGACAGGGGGTGTTGGCTACACCTTC,CSARDETGGVGYTF
-,TRBV6-2/TRBV6-3,TRBJ1-2,-,TGTGCCAGCAGTTTGTCAGGGAATGGCTACACCTTC,CASSLSGNGYTF
many,TRBV7-9,TRBJ1-2,-,TGTGCCAGCAGAGGGGGATTTGGCGGCTACACCTTC,CASRGGFGGYTF
-,TRBV30,TRBJ2-5,-,TGTGCCTGGAGTGGGGTAGAGACCCAGTACTTC,CAWSGVETQYF
few,TRBV12-3/TRBV12-4,TRBJ2-7,-,TGTGCCAGCAGTTTAGTAAACGGGGGCGAGCAGTACTTC,CASSLVNGGEQYF
many,TRBV20-1,TRBJ2-7,-,TGCAGTGCTAAGGGACGGGCATCCTACGAGCAGTACTTC,CSAKGRASYEQYF
many,TRBV6-1,TRBJ2-7,TRBD2,TGTGCCAGCAGTCCCGCTAGCGGCAACTACGAGCAGTACTTC,CASSPASGNYEQYF
-,TRBV20-1,TRBJ2-2,-,TGCAGTGCTAAGCCTCGGGAGACTTACACCGGGGAGCTGTTTTTT,CSAKPRETYTGELFF
many,TRBV7-8,TRBJ1-1,TRBD1,TGTGCCAGCAGCTTACGCAGGGGGGCTCTTTTCAACACTGAAGCTTTCTTT,CASSLRRGALFNTEAFF
-,TRBV12-3/TRBV12-4,TRBJ1-1,-,TGTGCCAGCAGTTTATTCATTCGTGGAGGGAACACTGAAGCTTTCTTT,CASSLFIRGGNTEAFF
many,TRBV6-2/TRBV6-3,TRBJ1-1,TRBD1,TGTGCCAGCAGTTTGGGCAGGGGGAAAGGCATGAACACTGAAGCTTTCTTT,CASSLGRGKGMNTEAFF
many,TRBV6-2/TRBV6-3,TRBJ2-7,-,TGTGCCAGCAGTTACTTGCGTGAGGGAGGCTACGAGCAGTACTTC,CASSYLREGGYEQYF
many,TRBV9,TRBJ2-6,-,TGTGCCAGCAGCGTTCGCCGGACCTCTGGGGCCAACGTCCTGACTTTC,CASSVRRTSGANVLTF
many,TRBV15,TRBJ2-3,TRBD2,TGTGCCACCAGCGGGGACCTCGGGGGGGCAGAAGATACGCAGTATTTT,CATSGDLGGAEDTQYF